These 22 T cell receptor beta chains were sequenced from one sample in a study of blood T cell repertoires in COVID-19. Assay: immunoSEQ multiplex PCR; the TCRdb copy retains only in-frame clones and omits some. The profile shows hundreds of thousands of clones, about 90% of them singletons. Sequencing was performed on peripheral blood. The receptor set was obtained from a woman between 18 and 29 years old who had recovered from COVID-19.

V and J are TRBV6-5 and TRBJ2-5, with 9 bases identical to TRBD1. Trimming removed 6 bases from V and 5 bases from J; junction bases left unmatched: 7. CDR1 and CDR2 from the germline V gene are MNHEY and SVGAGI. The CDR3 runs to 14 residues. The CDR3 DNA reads TGTGCCAGCAGCTTTAAAGGGACAGGGGAGACCCAGTACTTC. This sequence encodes CASSFKGTGETQYF.

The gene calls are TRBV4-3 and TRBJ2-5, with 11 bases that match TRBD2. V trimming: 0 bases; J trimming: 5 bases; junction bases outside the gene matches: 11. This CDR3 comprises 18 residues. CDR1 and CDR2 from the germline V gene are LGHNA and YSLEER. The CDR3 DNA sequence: TGCGCCAGCAGCCAAGAGGGCGTACTAGCGGGAGATGCGGAGACCCAGTACTTC. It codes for CASSQEGVLAGDAETQYF.

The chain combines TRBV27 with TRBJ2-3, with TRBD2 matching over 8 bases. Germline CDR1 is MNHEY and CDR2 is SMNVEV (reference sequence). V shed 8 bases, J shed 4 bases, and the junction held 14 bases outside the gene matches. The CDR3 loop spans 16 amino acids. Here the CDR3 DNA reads TGTGCCAGCCGCAGCGAGGTAGCGGGATCGTCAGATACGCAGTATTTT. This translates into CASRSEVAGSSDTQYF.

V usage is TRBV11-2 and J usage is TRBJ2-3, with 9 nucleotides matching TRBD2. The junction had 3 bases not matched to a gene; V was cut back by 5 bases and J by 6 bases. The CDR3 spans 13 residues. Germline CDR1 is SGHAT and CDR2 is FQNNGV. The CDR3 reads CASSPSGRDTQYF. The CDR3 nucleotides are TGTGCCAGCAGCCCCAGCGGGAGGGATACGCAGTATTTT.

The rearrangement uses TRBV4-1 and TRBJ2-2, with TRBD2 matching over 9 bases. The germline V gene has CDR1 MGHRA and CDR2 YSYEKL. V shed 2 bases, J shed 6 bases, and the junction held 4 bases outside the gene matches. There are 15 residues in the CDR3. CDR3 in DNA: TGCGCCAGCAGCCAACGCTTAGCGGGAGCCGGGGAGCTGTTTTTT. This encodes CASSQRLAGAGELFF.

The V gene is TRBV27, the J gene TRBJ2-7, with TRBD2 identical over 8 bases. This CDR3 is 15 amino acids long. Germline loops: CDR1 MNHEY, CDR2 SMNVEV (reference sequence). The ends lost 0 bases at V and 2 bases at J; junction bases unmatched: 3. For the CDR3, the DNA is TGTGCCAGCAGTTTATCAGCGGGGGTACCCTACGAGCAGTACGTC. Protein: CASSLSAGVPYEQYV.

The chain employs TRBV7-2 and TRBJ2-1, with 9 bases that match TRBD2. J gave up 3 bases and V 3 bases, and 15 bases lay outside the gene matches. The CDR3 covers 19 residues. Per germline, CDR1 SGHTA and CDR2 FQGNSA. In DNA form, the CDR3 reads TGTGCCAGCAGCTTCTATCGAGCGGGAGGTCCTATGGGCTACAATGAGCAGTTCTTC. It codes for CASSFYRAGGPMGYNEQFF.

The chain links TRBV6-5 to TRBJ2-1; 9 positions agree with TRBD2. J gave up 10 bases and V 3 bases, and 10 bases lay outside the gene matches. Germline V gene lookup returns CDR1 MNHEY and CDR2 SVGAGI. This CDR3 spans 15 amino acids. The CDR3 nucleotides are TGTGCCAGCAGTTATGCGGGAGGGCCTTATAACGAGCAGTTCTTC. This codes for CASSYAGGPYNEQFF.

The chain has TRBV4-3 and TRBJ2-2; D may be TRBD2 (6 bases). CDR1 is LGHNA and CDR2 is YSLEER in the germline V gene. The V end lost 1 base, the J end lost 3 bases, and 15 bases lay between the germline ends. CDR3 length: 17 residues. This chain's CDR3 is CASSQAPGGMDTGELFF. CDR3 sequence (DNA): TGCGCCAGCAGCCAAGCTCCTGGGGGGATGGACACCGGGGAGCTGTTTTTT.

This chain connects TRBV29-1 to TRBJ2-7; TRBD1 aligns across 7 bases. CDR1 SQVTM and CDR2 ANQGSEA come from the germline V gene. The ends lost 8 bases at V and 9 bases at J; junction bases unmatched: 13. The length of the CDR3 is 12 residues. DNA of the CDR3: TGCAGCATAACAGGGGAAACGGTTTTGCAGTACGTC. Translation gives CSITGETVLQYV.

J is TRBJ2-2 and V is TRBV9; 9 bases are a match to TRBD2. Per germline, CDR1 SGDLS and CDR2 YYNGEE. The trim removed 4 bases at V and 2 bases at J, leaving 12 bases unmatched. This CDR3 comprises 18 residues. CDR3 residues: CASSFAPGSGRNTGELFF. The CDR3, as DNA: TGTGCCAGCAGCTTTGCCCCGGGTAGCGGGAGAAACACCGGGGAGCTGTTTTTT.

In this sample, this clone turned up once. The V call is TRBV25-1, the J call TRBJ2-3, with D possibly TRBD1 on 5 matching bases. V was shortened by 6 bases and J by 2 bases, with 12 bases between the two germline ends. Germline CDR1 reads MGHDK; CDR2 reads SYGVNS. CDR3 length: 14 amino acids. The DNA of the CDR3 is TGTGCCAGCAGCCCAGGGTGGGACACAGATACGCAGTATTTT. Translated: CASSPGWDTDTQYF.

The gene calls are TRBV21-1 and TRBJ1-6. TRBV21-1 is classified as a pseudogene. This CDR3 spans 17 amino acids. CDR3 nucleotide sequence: TGTGCCAGCAGCAAAGATTCGGCGGAACAACATAATTCACCCCTCCACTTT. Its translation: CASSKDSAEQHNSPLHF.

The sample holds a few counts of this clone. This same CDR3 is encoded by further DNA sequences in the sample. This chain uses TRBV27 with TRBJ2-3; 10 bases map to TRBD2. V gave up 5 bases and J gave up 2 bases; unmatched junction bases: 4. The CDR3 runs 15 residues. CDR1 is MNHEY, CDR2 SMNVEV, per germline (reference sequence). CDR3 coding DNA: TGTGCCAGCAGTCAAACTAGCGGGAACACAGATACGCAGTATTTT. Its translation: CASSQTSGNTDTQYF.

The CDR3 loop is CATSGGRASYNEQFF. DNA of the CDR3: TGTGCCACCAGTGGCGGGAGGGCCTCCTACAATGAGCAGTTCTTC. The genes are TRBV24-1 and TRBJ2-1; TRBD2 agrees at 9 bases. J gave up 0 bases and V 5 bases, and 1 base lay outside the gene matches. The CDR3 is 15 amino acids. Germline CDR1 is KGHDR and CDR2 is SFDVKD.

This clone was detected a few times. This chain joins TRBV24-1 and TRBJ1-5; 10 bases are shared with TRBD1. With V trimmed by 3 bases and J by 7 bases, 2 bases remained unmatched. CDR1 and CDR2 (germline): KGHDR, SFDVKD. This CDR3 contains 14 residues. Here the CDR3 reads CATSDGTGDQPQHF. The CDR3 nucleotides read TGTGCCACCAGTGATGGGACAGGGGACCAGCCCCAGCATTTT.

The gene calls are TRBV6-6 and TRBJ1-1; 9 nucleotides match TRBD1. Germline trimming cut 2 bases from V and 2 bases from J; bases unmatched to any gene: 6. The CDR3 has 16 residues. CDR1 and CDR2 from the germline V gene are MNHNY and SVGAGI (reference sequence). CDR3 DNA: TGTGCCAGCAGTTACGGACCGACAGGGGGAAACACTGAAGCTTTCTTT. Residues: CASSYGPTGGNTEAFF.

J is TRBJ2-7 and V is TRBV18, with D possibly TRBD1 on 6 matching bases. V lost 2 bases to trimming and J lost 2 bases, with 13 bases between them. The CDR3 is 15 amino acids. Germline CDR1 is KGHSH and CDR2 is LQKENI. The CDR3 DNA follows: TGTGCCAGCTCACCAATATTATACAGGGCCTACGAGCAGTACGTC. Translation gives CASSPILYRAYEQYV.

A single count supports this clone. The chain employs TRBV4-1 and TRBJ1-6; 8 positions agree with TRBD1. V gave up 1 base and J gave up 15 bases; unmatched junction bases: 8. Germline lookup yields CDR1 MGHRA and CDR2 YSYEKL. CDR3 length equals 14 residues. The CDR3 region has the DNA TGCGCCAGCAGCCAAGGGGACAGGCCAAGGGACCTCCACTTT. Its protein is CASSQGDRPRDLHF.

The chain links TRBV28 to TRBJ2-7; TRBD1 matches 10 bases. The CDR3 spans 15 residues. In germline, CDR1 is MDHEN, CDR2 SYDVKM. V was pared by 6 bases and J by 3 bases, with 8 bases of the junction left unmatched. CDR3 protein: CASSSGTGAFYEQYV. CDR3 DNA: TGTGCCAGCAGCTCCGGGACAGGGGCCTTCTACGAGCAGTACGTC.

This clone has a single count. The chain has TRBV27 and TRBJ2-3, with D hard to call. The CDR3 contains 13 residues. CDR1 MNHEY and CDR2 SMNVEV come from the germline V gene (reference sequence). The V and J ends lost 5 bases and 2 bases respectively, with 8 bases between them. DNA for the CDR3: TGTGCCAGCAGTCCATCCTACACAGATACGCAGTATTTT. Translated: CASSPSYTDTQYF.

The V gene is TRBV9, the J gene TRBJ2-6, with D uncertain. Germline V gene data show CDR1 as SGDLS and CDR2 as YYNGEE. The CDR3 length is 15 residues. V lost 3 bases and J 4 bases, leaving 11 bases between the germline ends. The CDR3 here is CASSGRVTGANVLTF. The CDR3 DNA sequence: TGTGCCAGCAGCGGCCGGGTGACCGGGGCCAACGTCCTGACTTTC.